These T cell receptor beta chains were read from a single sample in a study of blood T cell repertoires in COVID-19. Generated by immunoSEQ multiplex PCR, the TCRdb table keeps only in-frame clones and is missing some. The table has approximately 80,000 clones, more than 70% seen once. The specimen was peripheral blood. The receptors were sampled from a man in his forties or fifties with active COVID-19. The CDR3 runs from the conserved cysteine through the conserved F or W. D genes are given only for firm matches. Clone sizes are given selectively: once, few, many, or a class where the clone is expanded.

clone_size: NA; d_call: NA; j_call: TRBJ1-5; v_call: TRBV6-2/TRBV6-3; cdr3_aa: CASSQGEPQHF; cdr3_nt: TGTGCCAGCAGTCAGGGTGAGCCCCAGCATTTT
clone_size: NA; d_call: TRBD1; j_call: TRBJ2-5; v_call: TRBV27; cdr3_aa: CASSKGQPQETQYF; cdr3_nt: TGTGCCAGCAGTAAGGGACAGCCTCAAGAGACCCAGTACTTC
clone_size: few; d_call: NA; j_call: TRBJ2-1; v_call: TRBV6-1; cdr3_aa: CASSDWRTEQFF; cdr3_nt: TGTGCCAGCAGTGATTGGAGAACTGAGCAGTTCTTC
clone_size: NA; d_call: NA; j_call: TRBJ2-2; v_call: TRBV5-6; cdr3_aa: CASSLAGGELFF; cdr3_nt: TGTGCCAGCAGCTTGGCGGGCGGGGAGCTGTTTTTT
clone_size: NA; d_call: TRBD1; j_call: TRBJ2-7; v_call: TRBV29-1; cdr3_aa: CSITGGYEQYF; cdr3_nt: TGCAGCATCACAGGGGGATACGAGCAGTACTTC
clone_size: NA; d_call: NA; j_call: TRBJ1-2; v_call: TRBV7-2; cdr3_aa: CASSSRRGELDGYTF; cdr3_nt: TGTGCCAGCAGCTCCCGTCGGGGGGAATTGGATGGCTACACCTTC
clone_size: NA; d_call: TRBD2; j_call: TRBJ2-1; v_call: TRBV27; cdr3_aa: CASSLGVTRAGSYNEQFF; cdr3_nt: TGTGCCAGCAGTTTAGGGGTCACTAGAGCGGGGTCCTACAATGAGCAGTTCTTC
clone_size: NA; d_call: NA; j_call: TRBJ2-5; v_call: TRBV7-2; cdr3_aa: CASSLLRDQETQYF; cdr3_nt: TGTGCCAGCAGCTTGCTTCGAGACCAAGAGACCCAGTACTTC
clone_size: NA; d_call: TRBD2; j_call: TRBJ2-1; v_call: TRBV10-3; cdr3_aa: CAISDPSGGDNEQFF; cdr3_nt: TGTGCCATCAGTGATCCTAGCGGTGGCGACAATGAGCAGTTCTTC
clone_size: NA; d_call: NA; j_call: TRBJ1-1; v_call: TRBV12-3/TRBV12-4; cdr3_aa: CASSFIENTEAFF; cdr3_nt: TGTGCCAGCAGTTTTATAGAGAACACTGAAGCTTTCTTT
clone_size: once; d_call: TRBD2; j_call: TRBJ2-1; v_call: TRBV7-2; cdr3_aa: CASRLVAGGHNEQFF; cdr3_nt: TGTGCCAGCAGGCTCGTGGCGGGAGGGCACAATGAGCAGTTCTTC
clone_size: NA; d_call: NA; j_call: TRBJ2-1; v_call: TRBV6-2/TRBV6-3; cdr3_aa: CASSAFTSRQFF; cdr3_nt: TGTGCCAGCAGTGCCTTTACTAGTAGGCAGTTCTTC
clone_size: NA; d_call: TRBD1; j_call: TRBJ2-1; v_call: TRBV11-3; cdr3_aa: CASSSGQGGHNEQFF; cdr3_nt: TGTGCCAGCAGCTCCGGACAGGGGGGCCACAATGAGCAGTTCTTC
clone_size: NA; d_call: TRBD1; j_call: TRBJ2-7; v_call: TRBV9; cdr3_aa: CASSDTGQAPSEQYF; cdr3_nt: TGTGCCAGCAGCGACACGGGACAGGCACCTTCCGAGCAGTACTTC
clone_size: NA; d_call: TRBD2; j_call: TRBJ2-5; v_call: TRBV7-3; cdr3_aa: CASSPSGGRETQYF; cdr3_nt: TGTGCCAGCAGCCCTAGCGGGGGGCGAGAGACCCAGTACTTC
clone_size: NA; d_call: TRBD1; j_call: TRBJ1-2; v_call: TRBV2; cdr3_aa: CAAGGNDYGYTF; cdr3_nt: TGTGCCGCAGGGGGCAACGACTATGGCTACACCTTC
clone_size: NA; d_call: NA; j_call: TRBJ1-2; v_call: TRBV2; cdr3_aa: CASRGDQLYGYTF; cdr3_nt: TGTGCCAGCAGGGGCGACCAGCTCTATGGCTACACCTTC
clone_size: NA; d_call: TRBD2; j_call: TRBJ2-1; v_call: TRBV11-1; cdr3_aa: CASSPGLAETNEQFF; cdr3_nt: TGTGCCAGCAGCCCGGGACTAGCGGAAACCAATGAGCAGTTCTTC
clone_size: NA; d_call: TRBD2; j_call: TRBJ2-5; v_call: TRBV13; cdr3_aa: CASSPSGLGIRETQYF; cdr3_nt: TGTGCCAGCAGCCCCTCGGGACTAGGGATAAGGGAGACCCAGTACTTC
clone_size: NA; d_call: TRBD2; j_call: TRBJ2-1; v_call: TRBV2; cdr3_aa: CASSRASGYNEQFF; cdr3_nt: TGTGCCAGCAGTAGGGCTAGCGGGTACAATGAGCAGTTCTTC
clone_size: NA; d_call: NA; j_call: TRBJ2-1; v_call: TRBV11-2; cdr3_aa: CASSLEGVWGHVAYNEQFF; cdr3_nt: TGTGCCAGCAGCTTAGAGGGGGTCTGGGGACACGTAGCCTACAATGAGCAGTTCTTC
clone_size: NA; d_call: TRBD1; j_call: TRBJ1-1; v_call: TRBV4-1; cdr3_aa: CASRSGGWGTDPTSTEAFF; cdr3_nt: TGCGCCAGCAGATCTGGTGGGTGGGGGACAGACCCAACTAGCACTGAAGCTTTCTTT
clone_size: NA; d_call: TRBD2; j_call: TRBJ2-1; v_call: TRBV3-1/TRBV3-2; cdr3_aa: CASSPWTSGGFEQFF; cdr3_nt: TGTGCCAGCAGCCCCTGGACTAGCGGGGGGTTTGAGCAGTTCTTC
clone_size: NA; d_call: NA; j_call: TRBJ1-1; v_call: TRBV9; cdr3_aa: CASSVVEAETEAFF; cdr3_nt: TGTGCCAGCAGCGTAGTTGAGGCGGAAACTGAAGCTTTCTTT
clone_size: NA; d_call: NA; j_call: TRBJ1-5; v_call: TRBV9; cdr3_aa: CASSVSGGNQPQHF; cdr3_nt: TGTGCCAGCAGCGTATCCGGTGGCAATCAGCCCCAGCATTTT
clone_size: few; d_call: NA; j_call: TRBJ2-3; v_call: TRBV27; cdr3_aa: CASSPRGSTDTQYF; cdr3_nt: TGTGCCAGCAGTCCCCGGGGTAGCACAGATACGCAGTATTTT
clone_size: NA; d_call: NA; j_call: TRBJ2-3; v_call: TRBV29-1; cdr3_aa: CSAFKGGVTDTQYF; cdr3_nt: TGCAGCGCTTTTAAAGGAGGGGTCACAGATACGCAGTATTTT
clone_size: NA; d_call: NA; j_call: TRBJ2-2; v_call: TRBV19; cdr3_aa: CASSRAGRSNTGELFF; cdr3_nt: TGTGCCAGTAGCAGGGCGGGACGATCGAACACCGGGGAGCTGTTTTTT
clone_size: few; d_call: NA; j_call: TRBJ1-1; v_call: TRBV7-9; cdr3_aa: CASSQRAGTPEAFF; cdr3_nt: TGTGCCAGCAGCCAGCGTGCCGGGACACCAGAAGCTTTCTTT
clone_size: NA; d_call: TRBD1; j_call: TRBJ2-7; v_call: TRBV6-1; cdr3_aa: CASSERGPYEQYF; cdr3_nt: TGTGCCAGCAGTGAAAGGGGGCCGTACGAGCAGTACTTC
clone_size: NA; d_call: TRBD2; j_call: TRBJ2-1; v_call: TRBV5-1; cdr3_aa: CASSLGLAFSIDEQFF; cdr3_nt: TGCGCCAGCAGCTTAGGACTAGCCTTCTCTATCGATGAGCAGTTCTTC
clone_size: NA; d_call: NA; j_call: TRBJ2-1; v_call: TRBV6-5; cdr3_aa: CASGDNEQFF; cdr3_nt: TGTGCCAGCGGAGACAATGAGCAGTTCTTC
clone_size: NA; d_call: TRBD1; j_call: TRBJ1-2; v_call: TRBV28; cdr3_aa: CASRRDRTYGYTF; cdr3_nt: TGTGCCAGCAGACGGGACAGGACCTATGGCTACACCTTC
clone_size: NA; d_call: TRBD1; j_call: TRBJ2-5; v_call: TRBV6-2/TRBV6-3; cdr3_aa: CASSTDRGGETQYF; cdr3_nt: TGTGCCAGCAGTACCGACAGGGGCGGCGAGACCCAGTACTTC
clone_size: NA; d_call: NA; j_call: TRBJ1-5; v_call: TRBV30; cdr3_aa: CAWSVESGGSNQPQHF; cdr3_nt: TGTGCCTGGAGTGTAGAATCGGGAGGGAGCAATCAGCCCCAGCATTTT
clone_size: NA; d_call: TRBD1; j_call: TRBJ1-1; v_call: TRBV5-1; cdr3_aa: CASTSGTGAGGAEAFF; cdr3_nt: TGCGCCAGCACCTCTGGGACAGGGGCCGGTGGGGCTGAAGCTTTCTTT
clone_size: NA; d_call: NA; j_call: TRBJ1-2; v_call: TRBV3-1/TRBV3-2; cdr3_aa: CASSQAGANYGYTF; cdr3_nt: TGTGCCAGCAGCCAGGCAGGGGCTAACTATGGCTACACCTTC
clone_size: NA; d_call: NA; j_call: TRBJ1-2; v_call: TRBV4-3; cdr3_aa: CASSQDRGSGYTF; cdr3_nt: TGCGCCAGCAGCCAAGATCGGGGAAGTGGCTACACCTTC
clone_size: NA; d_call: NA; j_call: TRBJ2-1; v_call: TRBV7-9; cdr3_aa: CASSLLGRDLSEQFF; cdr3_nt: TGTGCCAGCAGCTTATTAGGCAGGGATCTTAGTGAGCAGTTCTTC
clone_size: NA; d_call: NA; j_call: TRBJ1-2; v_call: TRBV5-4; cdr3_aa: CASSLGLEKGYTF; cdr3_nt: TGTGCCAGCAGCCTGGGACTTGAGAAGGGCTACACCTTC
clone_size: NA; d_call: NA; j_call: TRBJ2-3; v_call: TRBV23-1; cdr3_aa: CASTPRTGGTDTQYF; cdr3_nt: TGCGCCAGCACCCCGAGGACTGGCGGCACAGATACGCAGTATTTT
clone_size: NA; d_call: TRBD1; j_call: TRBJ2-2; v_call: TRBV9; cdr3_aa: CASSARGQGALTGELFF; cdr3_nt: TGTGCCAGCAGCGCCCGTGGACAGGGGGCGCTCACCGGGGAGCTGTTTTTT
clone_size: NA; d_call: NA; j_call: TRBJ2-5; v_call: TRBV28; cdr3_aa: CASSLGGEETQYF; cdr3_nt: TGTGCCAGCAGTTTAGGAGGGGAAGAGACCCAGTACTTC
clone_size: NA; d_call: TRBD1; j_call: TRBJ1-1; v_call: TRBV19; cdr3_aa: CASSNSGTGGTEAFF; cdr3_nt: TGTGCCAGTAGTAACTCCGGGACAGGGGGCACTGAAGCTTTCTTT
clone_size: NA; d_call: TRBD1; j_call: TRBJ2-7; v_call: TRBV28; cdr3_aa: CASRRTGPTREQYF; cdr3_nt: TGTGCCAGCAGACGGACAGGGCCGACGAGGGAGCAGTACTTC
clone_size: NA; d_call: NA; j_call: TRBJ2-3; v_call: TRBV18; cdr3_aa: CASSLDRRDTQYF; cdr3_nt: TGTGCCAGCTCACTCGACAGGCGAGATACGCAGTATTTT